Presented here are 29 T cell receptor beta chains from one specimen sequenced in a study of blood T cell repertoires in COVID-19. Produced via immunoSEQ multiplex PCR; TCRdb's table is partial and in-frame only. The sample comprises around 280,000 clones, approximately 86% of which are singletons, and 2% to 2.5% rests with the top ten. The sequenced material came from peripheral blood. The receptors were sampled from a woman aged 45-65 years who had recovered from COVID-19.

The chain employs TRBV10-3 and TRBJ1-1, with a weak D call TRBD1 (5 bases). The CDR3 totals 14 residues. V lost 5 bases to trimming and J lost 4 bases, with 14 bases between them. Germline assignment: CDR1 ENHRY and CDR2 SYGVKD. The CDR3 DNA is TGTGCCATCAGTTCGACCCAGGGAGGCACTGAAGCTTTCTTT. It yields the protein CAISSTQGGTEAFF.

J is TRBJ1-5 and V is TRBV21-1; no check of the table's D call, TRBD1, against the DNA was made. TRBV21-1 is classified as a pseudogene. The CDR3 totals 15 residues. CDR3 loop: CASSQRDRGIEPQHF. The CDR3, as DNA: TGTGCCAGCAGCCAAAGGGACAGGGGGATTGAGCCCCAGCATTTT.

CDR3 sequence reads: CASSFSGVGETQYF. For the CDR3, the DNA is TGTGCCAGCAGTTTTAGCGGAGTTGGCGAGACCCAGTACTTC. This chain connects TRBV27 to TRBJ2-5, with D possibly matching TRBD2 (6 bases). CDR3 length: 14 amino acids. V was cut by 3 bases and J by 5 bases, with 13 bases left in between. CDR1 and CDR2 (germline): MNHEY, SMNVEV (reference sequence).

CDR3 coding DNA: TGTGCCTGGAGTTCGGGACAGGGGTTATCTCAGCCCCAGCATTTT. Its translation is CAWSSGQGLSQPQHF. This sequence joins TRBV30 and TRBJ1-5; 10 bases map to TRBD1. Germline trimming cut 2 bases from V and 6 bases from J; bases unmatched to any gene: 7. CDR3 size: 15 residues. Germline CDR1 GTSNPN, CDR2 SVGIG (reference sequence).

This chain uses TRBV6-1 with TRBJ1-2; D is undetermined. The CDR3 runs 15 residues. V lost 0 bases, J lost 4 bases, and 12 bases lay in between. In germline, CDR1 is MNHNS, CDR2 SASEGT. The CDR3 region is CASSEASGWIYGYTF. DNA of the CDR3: TGTGCCAGCAGTGAAGCCTCGGGGTGGATCTATGGCTACACCTTC.

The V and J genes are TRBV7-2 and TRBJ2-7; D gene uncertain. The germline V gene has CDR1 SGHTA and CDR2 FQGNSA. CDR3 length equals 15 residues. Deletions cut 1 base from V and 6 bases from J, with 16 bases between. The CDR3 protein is CASSLVFSGVREQYF. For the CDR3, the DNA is TGTGCCAGCAGCTTAGTTTTTAGTGGTGTACGCGAGCAGTACTTC.

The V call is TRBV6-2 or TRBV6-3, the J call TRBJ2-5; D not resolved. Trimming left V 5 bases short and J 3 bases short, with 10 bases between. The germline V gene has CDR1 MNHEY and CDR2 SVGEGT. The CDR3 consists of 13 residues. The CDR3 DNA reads TGTGCCAGCAGTAGACTCCAGAAAGAGACCCAGTACTTC. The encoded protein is CASSRLQKETQYF.

The CDR3 is CASSLAGISGGADTQYF. The CDR3 coding sequence is TGTGCCAGCAGCTTAGCGGGAATAAGCGGGGGGGCAGATACGCAGTATTTT. The chain couples TRBV7-8 to TRBJ2-3; 10 bases align to TRBD2. V shed 0 bases and J 4 bases; nucleotides not matched to a gene: 7. CDR1 is SGHVS and CDR2 is FQNEAQ in the germline V gene. The CDR3 totals 17 residues.

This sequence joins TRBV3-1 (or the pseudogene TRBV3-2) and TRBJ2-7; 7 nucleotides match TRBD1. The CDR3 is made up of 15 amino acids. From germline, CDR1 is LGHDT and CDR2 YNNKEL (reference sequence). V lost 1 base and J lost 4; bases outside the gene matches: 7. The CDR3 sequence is CASSQGTGTAYEQYF. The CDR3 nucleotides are TGTGCCAGCAGCCAAGGAACCGGGACAGCTTACGAGCAGTACTTC.

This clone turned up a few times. The chain's CDR3 is CAWSVLAAGTTGELFF. The CDR3 DNA reads TGTGCCTGGAGTGTACTTGCGGCCGGAACAACCGGGGAGCTGTTTTTT. The chain links TRBV30 to TRBJ2-2, with D unclear. Germline V gene sequence: CDR1 GTSNPN, CDR2 SVGIG (reference sequence). V was cut by 0 bases and J by 5 bases, with 16 bases left in between. This CDR3 is built from 16 residues.

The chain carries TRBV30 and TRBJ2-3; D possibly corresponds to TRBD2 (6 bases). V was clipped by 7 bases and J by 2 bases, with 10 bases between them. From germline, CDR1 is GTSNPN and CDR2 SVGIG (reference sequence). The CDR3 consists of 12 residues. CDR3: CAFERATDTQYF. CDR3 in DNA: TGTGCCTTTGAGCGGGCCACAGATACGCAGTATTTT.

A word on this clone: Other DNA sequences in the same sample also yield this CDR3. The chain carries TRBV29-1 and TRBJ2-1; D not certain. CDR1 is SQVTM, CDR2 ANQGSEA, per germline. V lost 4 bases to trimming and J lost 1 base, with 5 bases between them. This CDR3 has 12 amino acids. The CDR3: CSVGSSYNEQFF. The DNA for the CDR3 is TGCAGCGTTGGGAGTTCCTACAATGAGCAGTTCTTC.

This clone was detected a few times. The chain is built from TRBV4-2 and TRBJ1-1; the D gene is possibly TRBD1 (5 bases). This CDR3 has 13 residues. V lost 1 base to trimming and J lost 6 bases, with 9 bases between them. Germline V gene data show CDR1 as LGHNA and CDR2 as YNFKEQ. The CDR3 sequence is CASSQVSGSEAFF. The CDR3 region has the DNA TGTGCCAGCAGCCAAGTTTCAGGGTCTGAAGCTTTCTTT.

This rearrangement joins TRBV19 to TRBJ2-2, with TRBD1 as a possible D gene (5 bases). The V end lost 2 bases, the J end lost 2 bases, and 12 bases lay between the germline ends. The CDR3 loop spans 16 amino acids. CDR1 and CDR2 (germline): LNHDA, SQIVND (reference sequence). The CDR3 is CASSIQGRLNTGELFF. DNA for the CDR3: TGTGCCAGTAGTATACAGGGCAGACTCAACACCGGGGAGCTGTTTTTT. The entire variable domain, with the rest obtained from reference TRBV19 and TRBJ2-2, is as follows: DGGITQSPKYLFRKEGQNVTLSCEQNLNHDAMYWYRQDPGQGLRLIYYSQIVNDFQKGDIAEGYSVSREKKESFPLTVTSAQKNPTAFYLCASSIQGRLNTGELFFGEGSRLTVL.

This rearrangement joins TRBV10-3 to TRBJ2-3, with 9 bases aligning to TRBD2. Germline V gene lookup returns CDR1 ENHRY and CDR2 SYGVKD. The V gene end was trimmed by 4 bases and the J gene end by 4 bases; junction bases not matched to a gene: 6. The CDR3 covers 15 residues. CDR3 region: CAISAAGGSADTQYF. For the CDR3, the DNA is TGTGCCATCAGTGCCGCGGGGGGGAGTGCAGATACGCAGTATTTT.

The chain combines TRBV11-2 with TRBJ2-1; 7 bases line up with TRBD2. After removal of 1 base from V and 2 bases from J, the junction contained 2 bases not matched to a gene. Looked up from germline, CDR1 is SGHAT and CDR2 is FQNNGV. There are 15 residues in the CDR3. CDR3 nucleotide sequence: TGTGCCAGCAGCTTAGGCGCGGGGGCCTACAATGAGCAGTTCTTC. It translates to CASSLGAGAYNEQFF. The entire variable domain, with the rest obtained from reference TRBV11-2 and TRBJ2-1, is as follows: EAGVAQSPRYKIIEKRQSVAFWCNPISGHATLYWYQQILGQGPKLLIQFQNNGVVDDSQLPKDRFSAERLKGVDSTLKIQPAKLEDSAVYLCASSLGAGAYNEQFFGPGTRLTVL.

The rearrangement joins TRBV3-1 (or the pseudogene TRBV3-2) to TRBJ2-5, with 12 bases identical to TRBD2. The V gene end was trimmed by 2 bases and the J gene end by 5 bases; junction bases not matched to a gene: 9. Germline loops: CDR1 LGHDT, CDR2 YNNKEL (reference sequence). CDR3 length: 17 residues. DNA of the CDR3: TGTGCCAGCAGCCAACTCGCCCTAGCGGGGGGGCGGGAGACCCAGTACTTC. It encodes CASSQLALAGGRETQYF.

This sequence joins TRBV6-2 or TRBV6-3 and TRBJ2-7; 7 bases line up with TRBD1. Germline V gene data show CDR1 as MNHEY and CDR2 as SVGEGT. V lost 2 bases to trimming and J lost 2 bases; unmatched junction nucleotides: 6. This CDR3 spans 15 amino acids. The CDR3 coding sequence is TGTGCCAGCAGTTACGCGACAGGGCTTCCCTACGAGCAGTACTTC. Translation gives CASSYATGLPYEQYF.

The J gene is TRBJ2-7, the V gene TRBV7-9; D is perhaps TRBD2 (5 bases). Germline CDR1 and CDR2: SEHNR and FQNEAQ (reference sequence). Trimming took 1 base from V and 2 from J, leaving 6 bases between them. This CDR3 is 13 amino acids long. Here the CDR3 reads CASSLDGTYEQYF. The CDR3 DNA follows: TGTGCCAGCAGCTTAGACGGGACCTACGAGCAGTACTTC.

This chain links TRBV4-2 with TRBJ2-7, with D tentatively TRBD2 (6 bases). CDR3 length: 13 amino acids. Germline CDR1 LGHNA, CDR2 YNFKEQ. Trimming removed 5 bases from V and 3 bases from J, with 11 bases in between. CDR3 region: CASSIGTGYEQYF. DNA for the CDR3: TGTGCCAGCAGCATCGGGACTGGCTACGAGCAGTACTTC.

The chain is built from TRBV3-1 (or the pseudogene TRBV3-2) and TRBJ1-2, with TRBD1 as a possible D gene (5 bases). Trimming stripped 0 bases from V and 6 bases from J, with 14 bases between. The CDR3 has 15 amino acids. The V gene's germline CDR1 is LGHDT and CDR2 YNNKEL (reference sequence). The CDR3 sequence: CASSQDQLPGDGYTF. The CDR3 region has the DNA TGTGCCAGCAGCCAAGATCAGCTGCCGGGGGATGGCTACACCTTC.

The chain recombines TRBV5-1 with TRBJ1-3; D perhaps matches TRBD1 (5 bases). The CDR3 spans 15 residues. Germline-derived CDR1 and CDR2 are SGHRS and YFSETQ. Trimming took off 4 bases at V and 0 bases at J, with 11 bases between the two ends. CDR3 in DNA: TGCGCCAGCAGCCCACAGGCTACCTCTGGAAACACCATATATTTT. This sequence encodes CASSPQATSGNTIYF.

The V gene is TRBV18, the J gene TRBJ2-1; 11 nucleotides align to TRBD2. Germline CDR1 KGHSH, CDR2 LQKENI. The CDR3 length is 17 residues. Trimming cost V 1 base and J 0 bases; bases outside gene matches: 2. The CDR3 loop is CASSPLTSGSSYNEQFF. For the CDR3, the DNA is TGTGCCAGCTCACCACTTACTAGCGGGAGCTCCTACAATGAGCAGTTCTTC. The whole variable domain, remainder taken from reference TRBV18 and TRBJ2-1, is NAGVMQNPRHLVRRRGQEARLRCSPMKGHSHVYWYRQLPEEGLKFMVYLQKENIIDESGMPKERFSAEFPKEGPSILRIQQVVRGDSAAYFCASSPLTSGSSYNEQFFGPGTRLTVL.

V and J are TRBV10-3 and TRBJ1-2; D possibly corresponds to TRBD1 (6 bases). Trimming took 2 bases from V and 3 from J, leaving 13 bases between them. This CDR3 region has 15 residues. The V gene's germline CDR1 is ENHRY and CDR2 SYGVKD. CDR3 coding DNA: TGTGCCATCAGTGAGCCTACAGGGAAGGACTATGGCTACACCTTC. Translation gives CAISEPTGKDYGYTF.

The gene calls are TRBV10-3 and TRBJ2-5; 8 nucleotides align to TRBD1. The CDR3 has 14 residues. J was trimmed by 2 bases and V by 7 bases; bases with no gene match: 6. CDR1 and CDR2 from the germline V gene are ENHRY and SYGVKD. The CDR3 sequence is CAIKGTGVQETQYF. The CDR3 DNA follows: TGTGCCATCAAGGGGACAGGTGTTCAAGAGACCCAGTACTTC.

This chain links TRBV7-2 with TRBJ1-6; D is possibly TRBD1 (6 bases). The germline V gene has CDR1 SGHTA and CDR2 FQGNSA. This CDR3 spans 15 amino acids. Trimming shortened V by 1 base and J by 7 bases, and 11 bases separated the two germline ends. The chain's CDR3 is CASSLEAGANSPLHF. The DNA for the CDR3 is TGTGCCAGCAGCTTAGAGGCAGGGGCAAATTCACCCCTCCACTTT.

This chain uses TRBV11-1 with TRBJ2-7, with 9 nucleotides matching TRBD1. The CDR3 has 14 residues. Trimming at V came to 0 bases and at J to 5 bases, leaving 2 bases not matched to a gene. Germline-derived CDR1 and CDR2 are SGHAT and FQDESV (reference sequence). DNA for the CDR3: TGTGCCAGCAGCTTAGCCGGGACAGGGAACGAGCAGTACTTC. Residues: CASSLAGTGNEQYF.

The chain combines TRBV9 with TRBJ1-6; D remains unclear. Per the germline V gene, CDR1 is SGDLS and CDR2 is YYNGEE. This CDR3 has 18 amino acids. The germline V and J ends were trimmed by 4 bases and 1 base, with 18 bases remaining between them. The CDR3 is CASSHYPALGSYNSPLHF. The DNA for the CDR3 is TGTGCCAGCAGCCACTATCCCGCCCTAGGTTCCTATAATTCACCCCTCCACTTT.

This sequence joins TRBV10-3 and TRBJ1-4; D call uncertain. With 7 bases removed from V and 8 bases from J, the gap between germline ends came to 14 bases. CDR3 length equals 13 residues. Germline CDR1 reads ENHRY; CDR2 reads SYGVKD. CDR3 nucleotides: TGTGCCATCAAGTACAGCCCTGAGGAAAAACTGTTTTTT. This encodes CAIKYSPEEKLFF.